This entry concerns a single T cell receptor beta chain. Its antigen is still unknown. No base qualities exist here, and no much larger clone lies one base off it. This entry is derived from a study of blood T cell repertoires in COVID-19 (dated by TCRdb to 2020 to 2022). In the study overall: Collaborator samples came from the United States, Italy and Spain and covered acute and convalescent phases of COVID-19. The repertoires were released in a freely available public database meant as a resource for research on the immune response to SARS-CoV-2. Where HLA class I and class II types were available, the types were taken from metadata supplied by the sample provider, not from assay-based typing. Deeply sampled blood TCRbeta repertoires from subjects exposed to, actively infected with, or recovered from COVID-19 were included in the dataset. Nearly every sample came with metadata listing a de-identified subject ID, COVID-19 status, age in years and sex. The material from the prospective study consisted of cDNA or gDNA derived from T cells, B-cell-depleted T cells, or PBMCs. The samples were drawn from the first 160 participants of the ongoing ImmuneRACE study and from some 1,300 subjects provided by 6 global collaborators.

TCRbeta CDR3 regions were amplified from genomic DNA using the immunoSEQ Assay, a bias-controlled multiplex PCR. On the study's bioinformatics: The number of nucleated cells in each sample was estimated by amplification of reference gene primers within the assay. To quantify the absolute abundance of each unique TCRbeta CDR3 rearrangement, sequence reads were collapsed and filtered. For each sample, productive Simpson clonality was calculated as the square root of Simpson's diversity index over productive rearrangements. In its TCRdb copy, this immuneACCESS table keeps in-frame sequences only and misses some clones. Where compared with another copy, unresolved V genes explain less than half of these, and the others have no known cause. The DNA was the basis for D and trimming; V, J and clone size are from that table. This sample gives approximately 270,000 clones in total; just over 85% of them show up just once. The biggest ten clones account for around 1.4% of the sample.

The CDR3, cysteine through phenylalanine, is 15 amino acids long. The kept DNA is CDR3 alone, 45 bases in frame from the first base. V gives up 3 bases and J gives up 2 bases, and the segment between their germline ends measures 14 bases. The germline V gene supplies CDR1 MNHEY and CDR2 SVGAGI. Study-wide findings and limitations: Clinical and demographic metadata were provided uncurated, with the amount varying by source and participant.

Collaborating institutions collected whole blood in K2EDTA tubes following their own protocols. For TCRbeta analysis, collaborator samples were shipped as frozen whole blood, as isolated PBMCs, or as DNA extracted from either sample type. Recombination joined TRBV6-5 with TRBJ2-7; a tentative D call is TRBD2 (6 bases match). The sequence was collected from a man at least 80 years old with acute or convalescent COVID-19. What was sequenced was peripheral blood. The CDR3 loop reads CASSYGERLAYEQYF. The sequenced DNA: TGTGCCAGCAGTTATGGGGAAAGACTAGCCTACGAGCAGTACTTC.